This is a list of T cell receptor beta chains from one sample in a study of blood T cell repertoires in COVID-19. TCRdb keeps only in-frame clones here, not all; method: immunoSEQ multiplex PCR. The sample yields 150,000 to 200,000 clones, approximately 86% seen once. The sequencing input was peripheral blood. These receptors all stem from a man aged 45-65 years with active or convalescent COVID-19. Each CDR3 is given without its conserved first and last residue. Fields, in order: D gene, CDR3 length, V gene, J gene, CDR3 protein. A D gene is named only where the DNA matches it firmly.

D gene: TRBD1; CDR3 length: 12; V gene: TRBV19; J gene: TRBJ1-2; CDR3 protein: ASMRTGFHYGYT
D gene: TRBD1; CDR3 length: 13; V gene: TRBV28; J gene: TRBJ1-1; CDR3 protein: ASISRQGWNTEAF
D gene: TRBD1; CDR3 length: 13; V gene: TRBV14; J gene: TRBJ2-7; CDR3 protein: ASSQGVGTDYEQY
D gene: TRBD1; CDR3 length: 13; V gene: TRBV3-1/TRBV3-2; J gene: TRBJ2-7; CDR3 protein: ASSQAGQARYEQY
D gene: -; CDR3 length: 13; V gene: TRBV18; J gene: TRBJ2-5; CDR3 protein: ASSPPYNSQETQY
D gene: -; CDR3 length: 12; V gene: TRBV4-1; J gene: TRBJ2-7; CDR3 protein: ASSQDLGGFEQY
D gene: TRBD1; CDR3 length: 16; V gene: TRBV11-3; J gene: TRBJ1-6; CDR3 protein: ASSSLGGDRVVGSPLH
D gene: TRBD2; CDR3 length: 14; V gene: TRBV6-2/TRBV6-3; J gene: TRBJ2-2; CDR3 protein: ASSTMRGGLGGELF
D gene: -; CDR3 length: 12; V gene: TRBV5-1; J gene: TRBJ1-3; CDR3 protein: ASSMTDTGNTIY
D gene: TRBD2; CDR3 length: 14; V gene: TRBV15; J gene: TRBJ2-1; CDR3 protein: ATSRETSGRYNEQF
D gene: -; CDR3 length: 11; V gene: TRBV3-1/TRBV3-2; J gene: TRBJ2-7; CDR3 protein: ASGARPTYEQY
D gene: -; CDR3 length: 13; V gene: TRBV10-3; J gene: TRBJ1-1; CDR3 protein: AISELGGGNTEAF
D gene: TRBD1; CDR3 length: 15; V gene: TRBV14; J gene: TRBJ2-5; CDR3 protein: ASSQVRMTGSLETQY
D gene: -; CDR3 length: 13; V gene: TRBV19; J gene: TRBJ1-6; CDR3 protein: ASSIEGTQNSPLH
D gene: -; CDR3 length: 11; V gene: TRBV5-4; J gene: TRBJ2-2; CDR3 protein: ASSLGGYEELF
D gene: -; CDR3 length: 11; V gene: TRBV7-6; J gene: TRBJ1-1; CDR3 protein: ASSQQQGLEAF
D gene: -; CDR3 length: 12; V gene: TRBV19; J gene: TRBJ1-5; CDR3 protein: ASSRQISNQPQH
D gene: -; CDR3 length: 11; V gene: TRBV14; J gene: TRBJ1-4; CDR3 protein: ASSQFLNEKLF
D gene: TRBD2; CDR3 length: 13; V gene: TRBV5-1; J gene: TRBJ2-2; CDR3 protein: ASSLAGGNTGELF
D gene: TRBD1; CDR3 length: 11; V gene: TRBV10-3; J gene: TRBJ1-1; CDR3 protein: AIGIRGATEAF
D gene: -; CDR3 length: 11; V gene: TRBV7-9; J gene: TRBJ1-1; CDR3 protein: ASSLNQVTEAF
D gene: TRBD2; CDR3 length: 12; V gene: TRBV3-1/TRBV3-2; J gene: TRBJ2-7; CDR3 protein: ASSQVAGGAEQY
D gene: -; CDR3 length: 12; V gene: TRBV7-2; J gene: TRBJ2-7; CDR3 protein: ASSLAANSHEQY
D gene: -; CDR3 length: 16; V gene: TRBV4-1; J gene: TRBJ1-1; CDR3 protein: ASSQDRGLKQMNTEAF
D gene: -; CDR3 length: 12; V gene: TRBV19; J gene: TRBJ1-3; CDR3 protein: ASKLDRSGNTIY
D gene: -; CDR3 length: 14; V gene: TRBV28; J gene: TRBJ1-3; CDR3 protein: ASSLTYRATGNTIY
D gene: TRBD1; CDR3 length: 13; V gene: TRBV28; J gene: TRBJ1-2; CDR3 protein: ASRPGTGYSYGYT
D gene: -; CDR3 length: 13; V gene: TRBV25-1; J gene: TRBJ2-2; CDR3 protein: ASSGTDPNTGELF
D gene: -; CDR3 length: 12; V gene: TRBV19; J gene: TRBJ1-1; CDR3 protein: ASSIETGNTEAF
D gene: -; CDR3 length: 12; V gene: TRBV2; J gene: TRBJ1-1; CDR3 protein: ASSESFKNTEAF
D gene: -; CDR3 length: 13; V gene: TRBV6-5; J gene: TRBJ1-2; CDR3 protein: ASKKTSQDVYGYT
D gene: TRBD1; CDR3 length: 12; V gene: TRBV7-3; J gene: TRBJ2-2; CDR3 protein: AVLRTGGTGELF
D gene: -; CDR3 length: 12; V gene: TRBV7-6; J gene: TRBJ1-3; CDR3 protein: ASSSTESGNTIY
D gene: TRBD1; CDR3 length: 11; V gene: TRBV10-2; J gene: TRBJ1-2; CDR3 protein: ASSESGQAGYT
D gene: -; CDR3 length: 12; V gene: TRBV6-5; J gene: TRBJ1-4; CDR3 protein: ASSLSGGGEKLF
D gene: -; CDR3 length: 12; V gene: TRBV7-9; J gene: TRBJ2-1; CDR3 protein: ASKQSNAYNEQF
D gene: TRBD1; CDR3 length: 14; V gene: TRBV29-1; J gene: TRBJ1-5; CDR3 protein: SATAGGSDSNQPQH
D gene: -; CDR3 length: 13; V gene: TRBV10-1; J gene: TRBJ2-7; CDR3 protein: ASSEAGTQAYEQY
D gene: TRBD1; CDR3 length: 13; V gene: TRBV19; J gene: TRBJ1-6; CDR3 protein: ASSISAGTVRTLH
D gene: TRBD1; CDR3 length: 13; V gene: TRBV6-4; J gene: TRBJ1-3; CDR3 protein: ASIPYGTAKNTIY
D gene: TRBD1; CDR3 length: 12; V gene: TRBV7-3; J gene: TRBJ1-1; CDR3 protein: ASSSTGGLAEAF
D gene: TRBD1; CDR3 length: 12; V gene: TRBV6-6; J gene: TRBJ1-1; CDR3 protein: ASSHNRGGTEAF
D gene: -; CDR3 length: 12; V gene: TRBV2; J gene: TRBJ2-3; CDR3 protein: ASKARVVADTQY
D gene: TRBD2; CDR3 length: 13; V gene: TRBV11-2; J gene: TRBJ2-1; CDR3 protein: ASRELAGGKNEQF
D gene: TRBD1; CDR3 length: 13; V gene: TRBV19; J gene: TRBJ1-5; CDR3 protein: ASSTGTGFFQPQH
D gene: -; CDR3 length: 13; V gene: TRBV19; J gene: TRBJ1-3; CDR3 protein: ASSPQPISGNTIY
D gene: TRBD2; CDR3 length: 15; V gene: TRBV11-2; J gene: TRBJ2-2; CDR3 protein: ASQRVPSGGNTGELF
D gene: -; CDR3 length: 12; V gene: TRBV5-1; J gene: TRBJ2-7; CDR3 protein: ASSLGTGPYEQY
D gene: -; CDR3 length: 10; V gene: TRBV5-6; J gene: TRBJ1-5; CDR3 protein: ASSLVNQPQH
D gene: -; CDR3 length: 12; V gene: TRBV27; J gene: TRBJ2-3; CDR3 protein: ASSLLARADTQY
D gene: -; CDR3 length: 12; V gene: TRBV2; J gene: TRBJ1-4; CDR3 protein: ASSFGRENEKLF
D gene: TRBD1; CDR3 length: 14; V gene: TRBV7-6; J gene: TRBJ2-3; CDR3 protein: ASSIQGQGALDTQY
D gene: -; CDR3 length: 11; V gene: TRBV7-9; J gene: TRBJ2-1; CDR3 protein: ASSPKSGSEQF